This T cell receptor (beta chain) was found in a study of blood T cell repertoires in COVID-19. Study-wide background: Sites in the United States, Italy and Spain provided acute and convalescent COVID-19 samples.

Produced via immunoSEQ multiplex PCR; TCRdb's table is partial and in-frame only. The sample has 110,000 to 150,000 clones; about 80% are singletons. The V end lost 2 bases, the J end lost 9 bases, and 16 bases lay between the germline ends. The CDR3 is made up of 14 amino acids. CDR1 is MNHNS, CDR2 SASEGT, per germline. The receptor comes from a woman aged 80 or over with acute or convalescent COVID-19. The V call is TRBV6-1, the J call TRBJ1-1; D is possibly TRBD1 (5 bases). The specimen sequenced was peripheral blood. Written as DNA, the CDR3 is TGTGCCAGCAGTGAAAGGGTAGGGGCCCAAAAAGCTTTCTTT. Residues: CASSERVGAQKAFF.